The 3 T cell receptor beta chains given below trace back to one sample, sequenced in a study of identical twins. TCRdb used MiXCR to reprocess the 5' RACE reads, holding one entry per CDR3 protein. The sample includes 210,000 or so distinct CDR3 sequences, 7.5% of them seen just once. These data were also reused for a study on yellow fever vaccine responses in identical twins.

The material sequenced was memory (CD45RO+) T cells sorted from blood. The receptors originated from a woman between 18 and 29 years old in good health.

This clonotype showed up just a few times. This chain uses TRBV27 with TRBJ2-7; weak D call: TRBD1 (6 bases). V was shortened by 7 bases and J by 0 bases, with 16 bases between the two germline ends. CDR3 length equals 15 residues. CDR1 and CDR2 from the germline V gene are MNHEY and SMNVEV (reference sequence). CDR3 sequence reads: CASKKETGPSYEQYF. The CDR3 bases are TGTGCCAGCAAGAAAGAGACAGGACCCTCCTACGAGCAGTACTTC.

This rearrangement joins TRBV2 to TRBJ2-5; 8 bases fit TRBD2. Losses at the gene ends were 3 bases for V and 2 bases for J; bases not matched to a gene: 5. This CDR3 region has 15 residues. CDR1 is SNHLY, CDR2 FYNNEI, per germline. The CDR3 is CASSESGGTQETQYF. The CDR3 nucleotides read TGTGCCAGCAGTGAGTCGGGGGGGACACAAGAGACCCAGTACTTC.

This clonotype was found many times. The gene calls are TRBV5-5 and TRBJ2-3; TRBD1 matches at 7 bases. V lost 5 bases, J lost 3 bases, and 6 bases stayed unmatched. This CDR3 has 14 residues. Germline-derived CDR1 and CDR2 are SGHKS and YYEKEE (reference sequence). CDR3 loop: CASSLGGGTDTQYF. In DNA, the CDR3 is TGTGCCAGCAGTTTAGGGGGCGGGACAGATACGCAGTATTTT.